Following are 5 T cell receptor beta chains from one sample sequenced in a study of regulatory T cells in long-lasting Graves disease. The time point denotes: persistent/refractory GD, antithyroid drugs over 5 years with positive TRAb. The TCR library was made from RNA that had been extracted from PBMCs in TRIzol. Researchers made TCR beta libraries by using iRepertoire HTBI primers and running Arm-PCR on CDR3 regions. TCRdb recomputed calls from the multiplex PCR reads with MiXCR, one row per CDR3 protein. This table holds approximately 290,000 distinct CDR3 sequences, 22% found once. Specimen: peripheral blood mononuclear cells (PBMCs), collected when the disease was refractory, from a patient treated with antithyroid drugs. The receptors here all came from a female donor with Graves disease.

This clonotype showed up just a few times. This chain links TRBV20-1 with TRBJ2-5; TRBD2 is a possible D gene (6 bases). The CDR3 is 13 residues long. V lost 6 bases, J lost 2 bases, and 13 bases lay in between. Germline V gives CDR1 DFQATT, CDR2 SNEGSKA (reference sequence). The CDR3 region is CSALRDLQETQYF. CDR3 sequence (DNA): TGCAGTGCGCTCCGGGACTTACAAGAGACCCAGTACTTC.

In regard to this clonotype: This may arise from a read error, as a much more abundant clone is one base away. The chain joins TRBV7-8 to TRBJ1-1; D is ambiguous. Germline CDR1 reads SGHVS; CDR2 reads FQNEAQ. CDR3 length: 13 amino acids. Written as DNA, the CDR3 is TGTACCAGCAGCGACCTTTGGAACACTGAAGCTTTCTTT. It translates to CTSSDLWNTEAFF.

This clonotype was counted at least ten times. The genes are TRBV7-2 and TRBJ2-5; 8 bases line up with TRBD2. The CDR3 loop spans 17 amino acids. The ends lost 1 base at V and 2 bases at J; junction bases unmatched: 9. The germline V gene has CDR1 SGHTA and CDR2 FQGNSA. The CDR3 DNA reads TGTGCCAGCAGCTTAGTATCCGGGAGGGTCTTACAAGAGACCCAGTACTTC. This sequence encodes CASSLVSGRVLQETQYF.

In the case of this clonotype: This could be a read error, since a much larger clone is one nucleotide away. The rearrangement joins TRBV7-2 to TRBJ2-5; D might be TRBD2 (5 bases). Germline CDR1 is SGHTA and CDR2 is FQGNSA. The CDR3 is made up of 17 amino acids. CDR3 in DNA: TGTGCCAGAAGCTTAGCCGGCGGCGGGCCGTCCCGGGAGACCCAGTACTTC. Its translation is CARSLAGGGPSRETQYF.

This chain links TRBV28 with TRBJ1-5; TRBD1 matches at 7 bases. Trimming at V came to 5 bases and at J to 6 bases, leaving 16 bases not matched to a gene. Germline V gene lookup returns CDR1 MDHEN and CDR2 SYDVKM. CDR3 size: 17 residues. This chain's CDR3 is CASSKTGESSSSQPQHF. Written as DNA, the CDR3 is TGTGCCAGCAGTAAAACAGGGGAGAGTTCATCTTCTCAGCCCCAGCATTTT.